Sequencing of this T cell receptor beta chain was carried out in a study of T cells after yellow fever vaccination. In the study overall: Preparing low-cell-number fractions relied on SMART-Seq v4 Ultra Low Input. Study-wide points: Most primary-vaccination clones reappeared after the booster (about 95% CD4, more than 70% CD8). Repertoires sorted by FACS could include abundant clonotypes that are contaminants from the bulk population.

V lost 0 bases to trimming and J lost 4 bases, with 9 bases between them. Germline values: CDR1 SGHAT, CDR2 FQNNGV. This CDR3 has 14 amino acids. The sample holds a few counts of this clonotype. Antigen specificity is unknown. With a much larger clone just one base away, this may be a read error. UMIs were added to TCR cDNA along with a universal primer site when it was made by 5'RACE template switching. TCRdb processed the 5' RACE reads anew with MiXCR; each CDR3 protein has one entry. This repertoire shows about 350,000 distinct CDR3 sequences, roughly an eighth found once; its top ten account for 3.2%.

The source material was CD4+ T cells sorted from PBMCs, sampled 15 days after the yellow fever booster vaccination. This TCR derives from a man younger than 30 who received the YFV17D yellow fever vaccine. The V call is TRBV11-2, the J call TRBJ1-2, with TRBD1 as a possible D gene (5 bases). The CDR3 nucleotides are TGTGCCAGCAGCTTAGATCGGGGGAGCTATGGCTACACCTTC. It is translated as CASSLDRGSYGYTF.